These T cell receptor beta chains were read from a single sample in a study of T cell repertoires in ileal Crohn's disease. Repertoires were generated with immunoSEQ multiplex PCR, while TCRdb's copy carries only in-frame clones and drops some. The table records approximately 5,400 clones, about 80% of them present only once. The specimen sequenced was ileal tissue. All receptors come from an adult with Crohn's disease. Each CDR3 is given with its conserved first and last residue. Each record gives: J gene, V gene, CDR3 protein.

TRBJ1-1	TRBV5-1	CASSLAWETVNTEAFF
TRBJ1-2	TRBV7-9	CASSLGQGTNINYGYTF
TRBJ2-3	TRBV6-4	CASKLAGDADTQYF
TRBJ2-1	TRBV5-1	CASSLAAGIWFF
TRBJ2-1	TRBV5-1	CASSLSGSNYNEQFF
TRBJ2-5	TRBV5-1	CASSFLAGGETQYF
TRBJ2-1	TRBV11-2	CASSLVARLAELSYNEQFF
TRBJ2-1	TRBV5-4	CASSLRRPQNEQFF
TRBJ1-5	TRBV28	CASRPKGRSNQPQHF
TRBJ1-2	TRBV2	CASDQGAANYGYTF
TRBJ1-3	TRBV15	CATSRNGWRNTIYF
TRBJ2-1	TRBV10-2	CASKTARHEQFF
TRBJ1-5	TRBV29-1	CSVTGGGSNQPQHF
TRBJ1-2	TRBV29-1	CSVEDRGVFNYGYTF
TRBJ1-4	TRBV11-3	CASSLNRRREKLFF
TRBJ2-7	TRBV6-6	CASRLASGSIEQYF
TRBJ2-7	TRBV7-9	CASSLEYEQYF
TRBJ1-3	TRBV27	CASSFRGGAGNTIYF
TRBJ1-1	TRBV5-8	CASSVSWGLLVNTEAFF
TRBJ2-5	TRBV7-9	CASSFLGLGKQETQYF
TRBJ2-1	TRBV19	CASSMSENEQFF
TRBJ1-6	TRBV5-4	CASSLTGGRVSPLHF
TRBJ2-7	TRBV2	CASRGLEVSSYEQYF
TRBJ2-7	TRBV9	CASSLGIENEQYF
TRBJ1-5	TRBV30	CAWSVGIYSNQPQHF
TRBJ1-1	TRBV6-1	CASRPGLTNTEAFF
TRBJ2-7	TRBV10-3	CAISESGPKSSYEQYF
TRBJ2-7	TRBV19	CASSIEGGRSSYEQYF
TRBJ2-5	TRBV25-1	CASSESDETQETQYF
TRBJ2-1	TRBV6-5	CASSQLAGVMYEQFF
TRBJ2-1	TRBV7-9	CASSTRTDISYNEQFF
TRBJ2-7	TRBV7-2	CASSQRYEQYF
TRBJ2-5	TRBV4-1	CASSRRAESSQETQYF
TRBJ2-7	TRBV5-4	CASSRSSTGDSYEQYF
TRBJ1-1	TRBV6-4	CARTKDRLKTEAFF
TRBJ2-2	TRBV5-1	CASSSRQGARRVGELFF
TRBJ2-3	TRBV19	CASSDRATDTQYF
TRBJ1-2	TRBV2	CASSPNDRAWNGYTF
TRBJ1-2	TRBV6-1	CASSWGAGSSYGYTF
TRBJ2-1	TRBV9	CASSVGVGSSSYNEQFF
TRBJ2-3	TRBV7-2	CASSNLGLAGDTQYF
TRBJ2-7	TRBV7-6	CASSNGLAGEEYF
TRBJ2-3	TRBV2	CASTWESRTDTQYF
TRBJ1-1	TRBV12-5	CASGLVLGGAAEAFF
TRBJ2-1	TRBV4-1	CASSQSLAEQFF
TRBJ2-5	TRBV6-5	CASSPPAATQYF
TRBJ2-7	TRBV5-1	CASSWGGSGSSYEQYF
TRBJ1-5	TRBV5-4	CASSLGTQNQPQHF
TRBJ2-1	TRBV5-4	CASSGDSGRAYNEQFF
TRBJ2-2	TRBV19	CASSTRTPYTGELFF
TRBJ1-1	TRBV29-1	CSGWDRGRNTEAFF